This T cell receptor (beta chain) was captured in a study of blood T cells in healthy people across ages. The study, taken as a whole, reports: Unknown CMV status may confound age-related changes in expanded clones. A strong correlation was found between TCR beta diversity and the percentage of naive T cells.

This clonotype has just a few counts. The target antigen is unknown. Germline V lookup: CDR1 SQVTM, CDR2 ANQGSEA. Trimming pared 3 bases from V and 3 bases from J, leaving 10 bases between. This CDR3 has 13 amino acids. Combining a sample-barcoded 5' primer with a J-beta primer mix, a second PCR ran for 7 to 11 cycles. Via MiXCR, TCRdb re-called the 5' RACE reads, giving one row per CDR3 protein. The table shows roughly 1 million distinct CDR3 sequences, with 25% occurring only once. This sample also appeared in a second study, on T cells of mothers and their children. That paper notes: A handful of children and their three healthy Caucasian mothers were the donors.

The V gene is TRBV29-1, the J gene TRBJ2-3; D call uncertain. The material sequenced was blood. This clonotype was sampled from a girl aged 2-10 years in good health. For the CDR3, the DNA is TGCAGCGTTGAGGGTACGAGAACAGATACGCAGTATTTT. Its protein is CSVEGTRTDTQYF.